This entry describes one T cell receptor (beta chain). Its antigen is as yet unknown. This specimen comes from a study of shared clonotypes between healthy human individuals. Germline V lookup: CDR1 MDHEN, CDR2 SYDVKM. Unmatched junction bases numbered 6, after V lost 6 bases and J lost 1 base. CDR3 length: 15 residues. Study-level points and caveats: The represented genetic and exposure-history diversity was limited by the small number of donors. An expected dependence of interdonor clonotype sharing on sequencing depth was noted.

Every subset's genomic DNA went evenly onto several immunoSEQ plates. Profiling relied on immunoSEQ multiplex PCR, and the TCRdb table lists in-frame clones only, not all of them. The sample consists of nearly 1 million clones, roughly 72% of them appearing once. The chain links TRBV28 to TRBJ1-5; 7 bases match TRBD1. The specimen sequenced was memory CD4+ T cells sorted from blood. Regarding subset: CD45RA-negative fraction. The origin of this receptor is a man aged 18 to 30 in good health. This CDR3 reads CASRFGQESNQPQHF. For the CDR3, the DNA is TGTGCCAGCAGATTTGGACAGGAGAGCAATCAGCCCCAGCATTTT.